A selection of T cell receptor beta chains follows, all from one sample in a study of shared clonotypes between healthy human individuals. The assay was immunoSEQ multiplex PCR, and TCRdb's table has in-frame clones only and misses some. The sample lists approximately 2.3 million clones; 85% to 95% were seen once. The sequenced sample consisted of naive CD4+ T cells from PBMCs. Receptors were obtained from a man between 18 and 35 years old in good health. Some clones in this sample may be carry-over from other donors' samples. CDR3s include the opening cysteine and the closing phenylalanine or tryptophan. The D gene is left open where the match is weak. Rows may omit the clone size; those that give it use once, few, many or a size class.

J,D,V,size,CDR3,DNA
TRBJ2-1,TRBD2,TRBV29-1,NA,CSVEGGNSGTDNEQFF,TGCAGCGTTGAAGGAGGCAATAGCGGGACCGACAATGAGCAGTTCTTC
TRBJ2-1,NA,TRBV18,NA,CASSPPISSSYNEQFF,TGTGCCAGCTCACCACCAATATCCAGCTCCTACAATGAGCAGTTCTTC
TRBJ2-6,NA,TRBV4-3,NA,CASSQDPTGHSSGANVLTF,TGCGCCAGCAGCCAAGATCCTACGGGACATAGCTCTGGGGCCAACGTCCTGACTTTC
TRBJ1-2,NA,TRBV18,once,CASSLDRLWGYTF,TGTGCCAGCTCACTAGACAGGCTGTGGGGCTACACCTTC
TRBJ2-7,NA,TRBV5-1,NA,CASSLGASVRGGEQYF,TGCGCCAGCAGCTTGGGGGCAAGTGTAAGGGGTGGGGAGCAGTACTTC
TRBJ2-5,NA,TRBV7-2,NA,CASSLGTRQETQYF,TGTGCCAGCAGCCTCGGGACAAGACAAGAGACCCAGTACTTC
TRBJ2-1,NA,TRBV30,NA,CAWSSFGLPYNEQFF,TGTGCCTGGAGTTCCTTCGGGCTTCCCTACAATGAGCAGTTCTTC
TRBJ2-5,NA,TRBV4-1,NA,CASSPGQRGDSKQYF,TGCGCCAGCAGCCCGGGACAGCGGGGAGATTCGAAGCAGTACTTC
TRBJ2-7,TRBD2,TRBV13,once,CASSFSGSSYEQYF,TGTGCCAGCAGCTTTAGCGGGAGCTCCTACGAGCAGTACTTC
TRBJ2-3,NA,TRBV28,NA,CASGGTALRTDTQYF,TGTGCCAGCGGGGGGACAGCCCTACGCACAGATACGCAGTATTTT
TRBJ1-1,TRBD1,TRBV28,NA,CASSAGQGRTEAFF,TGTGCCAGCAGTGCGGGACAGGGTCGCACTGAAGCTTTCTTT
TRBJ2-1,NA,TRBV2,NA,CASSLNQGGGALGEQFF,TGTGCCAGCAGTTTGAATCAGGGCGGAGGGGCCTTGGGTGAGCAGTTCTTC
TRBJ2-7,TRBD2,TRBV7-8,NA,CASSFGLAEIYEQYF,TGTGCCAGCAGCTTCGGCCTAGCGGAGATCTACGAGCAGTACTTC
TRBJ2-2,NA,TRBV28,NA,CASSPPIFGTGELFF,TGTGCCAGCAGTCCTCCGATCTTCGGGACCGGGGAGCTGTTTTTT
TRBJ2-3,TRBD2,TRBV4-2,NA,CASSLLAGGPSSTDTQYF,TGTGCCAGCAGCCTACTAGCGGGAGGGCCATCGAGCACAGATACGCAGTATTTT
TRBJ2-5,TRBD2,TRBV4-1,NA,CASSQGRTSGIQETQYF,TGCGCCAGCAGCCAAGGGAGGACTAGCGGGATTCAAGAGACCCAGTACTTC
TRBJ1-5,NA,TRBV7-8,NA,CASSLALGANQPQHF,TGTGCCAGCAGCTTAGCGCTGGGGGCAAATCAGCCCCAGCATTTT
TRBJ2-1,TRBD2,TRBV4-2,NA,CASSPGLIAGVSYNEQFF,TGTGCCAGCAGCCCAGGACTAATTGCGGGAGTTTCCTACAATGAGCAGTTCTTC
TRBJ2-7,NA,TRBV5-1,once,CASSLVVESYEQYF,TGCGCCAGCAGCTTGGTTGTGGAGTCCTACGAGCAGTACTTC
TRBJ2-2,TRBD2,TRBV4-2,NA,CASSRGLKTSGLRGTGELFF,TGTGCCAGCAGCCGTGGACTTAAGACTAGCGGCCTGCGGGGCACCGGGGAGCTGTTTTTT
TRBJ2-7,NA,TRBV2,NA,CASSTSRVPNEQYF,TGTGCCAGCAGTACGTCCAGGGTTCCGAACGAGCAGTACTTC
TRBJ2-5,TRBD2,TRBV5-1,NA,CASSPLAGASGETQYF,TGCGCCAGCAGCCCCCTAGCGGGAGCCTCGGGAGAGACCCAGTACTTC
TRBJ2-7,TRBD1,TRBV19,few,CASSIGTGTYEQYF,TGTGCCAGTAGTATCGGGACAGGGACCTACGAGCAGTACTTC
TRBJ2-7,TRBD1,TRBV27,NA,CASRSWDRGSPYEQYF,TGTGCCAGCAGATCATGGGACAGGGGGTCCCCCTACGAGCAGTACTTC
TRBJ2-4,TRBD1,TRBV30,once,CAWNRQGWDIQYF,TGTGCCTGGAACAGACAGGGCTGGGACATTCAGTACTTC
TRBJ2-3,TRBD2,TRBV19,NA,CASSIVSGSGSTDTQYF,TGTGCCAGTAGTATAGTATCGGGTAGCGGGAGTACAGATACGCAGTATTTT
TRBJ1-2,TRBD1,TRBV5-4,NA,CASSLDRAGGHSYGYTF,TGTGCCAGCAGCTTGGACCGCGCAGGGGGCCATTCCTATGGCTACACCTTC
TRBJ2-3,NA,TRBV7-9,NA,CASSSGLRGTDTQYF,TGTGCCAGCAGCTCCGGCCTCCGGGGCACAGATACGCAGTATTTT
TRBJ1-1,NA,TRBV2,NA,CASSLATGAFF,TGTGCCAGCAGCCTGGCCACAGGGGCTTTCTTT
TRBJ2-7,TRBD2,TRBV11-3,NA,CASSRGAGGSEQYF,TGTGCCAGCAGCCGAGGAGCGGGAGGTTCCGAGCAGTACTTC
TRBJ1-3,NA,TRBV7-2,once,CASSLVIGSAGNTIYF,TGTGCCAGCAGCTTAGTCATCGGAAGCGCTGGAAACACCATATATTTT
TRBJ1-5,TRBD1,TRBV6-1,NA,CASSVGQSSNQPQHF,TGTGCCAGCAGTGTGGGACAGTCGAGCAATCAGCCCCAGCATTTT
TRBJ1-4,NA,TRBV5-5,NA,CASSFRGANEKLFF,TGTGCCAGCAGCTTCAGGGGAGCTAATGAAAAACTGTTTTTT
TRBJ2-5,NA,TRBV27,NA,CASSLQTGQETQYF,TGTGCCAGCAGTTTACAGACAGGTCAAGAGACCCAGTACTTC
TRBJ1-2,TRBD1,TRBV7-9,NA,CASSLGQGSYGYTF,TGTGCCAGCAGCTTGGGACAGGGGTCCTATGGCTACACCTTC
TRBJ2-1,TRBD2,TRBV30,once,CAWIPTSGIRDEQFF,TGTGCCTGGATTCCCACCAGCGGGATAAGGGATGAGCAGTTCTTC
TRBJ1-6,NA,TRBV28,NA,CASTQASAGNSPLHF,TGTGCCAGCACCCAGGCGAGCGCGGGGAATTCACCCCTCCACTTT
TRBJ2-6,NA,TRBV28,NA,CASTNPPGLGAGANVLTF,TGTGCCAGCACCAATCCACCCGGGCTAGGCGCTGGGGCCAACGTCCTGACTTTC
TRBJ1-1,TRBD1,TRBV6-6,NA,CATLIGQGAWGTEAFF,TGTGCCACCCTTATCGGACAGGGGGCTTGGGGCACTGAAGCTTTCTTT
TRBJ2-7,NA,TRBV25-1,once,CASKFRSSYEQYF,TGTGCCAGCAAATTCCGTTCGAGCTACGAGCAGTACTTC
TRBJ2-7,NA,TRBV9,once,CASSALGEAGSYEQYF,TGTGCCAGCAGCGCCCTTGGCGAGGCGGGATCCTACGAGCAGTACTTC
TRBJ2-3,TRBD2,TRBV28,NA,CASSLTSGSYTDTQYF,TGTGCCAGCAGTTTAACTAGCGGGTCTTACACAGATACGCAGTATTTT
TRBJ1-1,NA,TRBV11-3,NA,CASSPRSGTEAFF,TGTGCCAGCAGCCCGAGATCGGGGACTGAAGCTTTCTTT
TRBJ2-3,NA,TRBV9,NA,CASSVGVGTPEDTQYF,TGTGCCAGCAGCGTAGGGGTGGGGACCCCGGAGGATACGCAGTATTTT
TRBJ2-3,TRBD2,TRBV5-1,NA,CASSLIQRESEYF,TGCGCCAGCAGCTTAATCCAGCGGGAGTCAGAGTATTTT